These 11 T cell receptor beta chains share one sample of origin, sequenced in a study of graft-versus-host responses after intestinal transplantation. TCRdb's table, derived via immunoSEQ multiplex PCR, lists solely in-frame clones and lacks some. The sample contains approximately 18,000 clones, around 40% of which appear only once. Sequenced here: alloreactive CD4+ T cells from a mixed lymphocyte reaction culture, sampled before transplantation. The subset: CFSE-low proliferating T cells sorted from roughly six-day pre-transplant mixed lymphocyte reaction (GvH or HvG direction). The origin of the receptors is a human patient who was an organ donor for intestinal transplantation.

This clone showed up just a few times. The V call is TRBV7-2, the J call TRBJ2-2; D remains ambiguous. V lost 2 bases, J lost 5 bases, and 9 bases lay in between. Looked up from germline, CDR1 is SGHTA and CDR2 is FQGNSA. CDR3 size: 14 residues. For the CDR3, the DNA is TGTGCCAGCAGCTTATATTGGGGTACCGGGGAGCTGTTTTTT. Translating it yields CASSLYWGTGELFF.

The genes are TRBV30 and TRBJ2-1; D call uncertain. The germline gives CDR1 GTSNPN, CDR2 SVGIG (reference sequence). Trimming cost V 2 bases and J 3 bases, with 14 bases left between them. The CDR3 consists of 15 residues. CDR3 in amino acids: CAWSIQSNLYNEQFF. CDR3 DNA: TGTGCCTGGAGTATACAGTCGAACCTCTACAATGAGCAGTTCTTC.

There are a few counts of this clone. V and J are TRBV7-6 and TRBJ2-7; D may be TRBD2 (5 bases). Germline values: CDR1 SGHVS, CDR2 FNYEAQ. The CDR3 contains 15 residues. V was clipped by 1 base and J by 6 bases, with 16 bases between them. CDR3: CASSLEASSPSEQYF. DNA for the CDR3: TGTGCCAGCAGCTTAGAGGCTAGCAGCCCCTCCGAGCAGTACTTC.

The chain joins TRBV11-2 to TRBJ2-1, with D unclear. With 6 bases removed from V and 6 bases from J, the gap between germline ends came to 6 bases. The CDR3 has 11 residues. Germline lookup yields CDR1 SGHAT and CDR2 FQNNGV. CDR3 nucleotide sequence: TGTGCCAGCAGTCGTGGCAATGAGCAGTTCTTC. It translates to CASSRGNEQFF.

This clone has a handful of counts. The chain carries TRBV9 and TRBJ2-2, with 7 bases matching TRBD1. This CDR3 has 14 amino acids. From germline, CDR1 is SGDLS and CDR2 YYNGEE. V shed 3 bases, J shed 6 bases, and the junction held 5 bases outside the gene matches. The chain's CDR3 is CASSAYTGAGELFF. The CDR3 DNA reads TGTGCCAGCAGCGCATATACAGGGGCCGGGGAGCTGTTTTTT.

CDR3 region: CASSWGRVSNQPQHF. In nucleotides, the CDR3 is TGTGCCAGCAGTTGGGGCAGGGTTAGCAATCAGCCCCAGCATTTT. The V gene is TRBV28, the J gene TRBJ1-5; TRBD1 might be the D (5 bases). The CDR3 has 15 amino acids. Germline CDR1 is MDHEN and CDR2 is SYDVKM. Trimming stripped 4 bases from V and 0 bases from J, with 10 bases between.

By share, this clone counts as medium-sized. This chain links TRBV9 with TRBJ1-2, with a possible D match to TRBD1 (5 bases). Trimming took 2 bases from V and 4 from J, leaving 9 bases between them. This CDR3 is built from 13 residues. The germline V gene has CDR1 SGDLS and CDR2 YYNGEE. The CDR3: CASSVGTGYGYTF. CDR3 DNA sequence: TGTGCCAGCAGCGTCGGGACTGGCTATGGCTACACCTTC.

V usage is TRBV20-1 and J usage is TRBJ2-7; 10 nucleotides match TRBD1. This CDR3 contains 11 residues. Germline V lookup: CDR1 DFQATT, CDR2 SNEGSKA (reference sequence). Germline trimming cut 3 bases from V and 8 bases from J; bases unmatched to any gene: 1. CDR3 in DNA: TGCAGTGCTAGGACAGGGGGCCAGCAGTACTTC. This translates into CSARTGGQQYF.

In its sample, this clone is medium-sized. The chain has TRBV4-3 and TRBJ2-7, with unresolved D. V dropped 4 bases and J dropped 4 bases, with 17 bases sitting between them. Germline CDR1 reads LGHNA; CDR2 reads YSLEER. The CDR3 spans 15 residues. The CDR3 spells CASSLIVGKGYEQYF. CDR3 bases: TGCGCCAGCAGCCTCATAGTAGGGAAAGGGTACGAGCAGTACTTC.

In its sample, this clone was seen a few times. J is TRBJ2-1 and V is TRBV5-4; 8 bases line up with TRBD1. This CDR3 is built from 15 residues. From germline, CDR1 is SGHNT and CDR2 YYREEE (reference sequence). V lost 3 bases, J lost 7 bases, and 9 bases stayed unmatched. The CDR3 DNA follows: TGTGCCAGCAGCTCGCAGACAGGGGAGTCGAATGAGCAGTTCTTC. Translating it yields CASSSQTGESNEQFF.

This clone was seen a handful of times. V and J are TRBV4-2 and TRBJ2-7, with TRBD1 identical over 9 bases. V dropped 4 bases and J dropped 4; count of bases not matched to a gene: 5. The CDR3 is 14 residues long. In germline, CDR1 is LGHNA, CDR2 YNFKEQ. The CDR3 sequence: CASSPRTGDYEQYF. CDR3 DNA: TGTGCCAGCAGCCCGAGGACAGGGGATTACGAGCAGTACTTC.